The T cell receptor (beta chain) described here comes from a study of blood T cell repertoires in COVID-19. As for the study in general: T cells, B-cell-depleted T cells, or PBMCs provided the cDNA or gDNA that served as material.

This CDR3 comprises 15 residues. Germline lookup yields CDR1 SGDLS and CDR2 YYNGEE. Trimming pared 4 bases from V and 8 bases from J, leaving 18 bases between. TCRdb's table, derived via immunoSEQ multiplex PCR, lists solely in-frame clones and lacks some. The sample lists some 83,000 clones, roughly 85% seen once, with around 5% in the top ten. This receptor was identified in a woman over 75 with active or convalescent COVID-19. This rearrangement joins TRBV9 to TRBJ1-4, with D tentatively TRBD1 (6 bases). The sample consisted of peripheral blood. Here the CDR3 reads CASSTQQGSVEKLFF. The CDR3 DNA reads TGTGCCAGCAGCACCCAGCAGGGGTCGGTGGAAAAACTGTTTTTT.